The 16 T cell receptor beta chains in this list originate from one sample, sequenced in a study of T cell repertoires in cytomegalovirus infection. What these receptors recognize is not known. A single record per CDR3 protein comes from TCRdb applying MiXCR to the reads. In the table there are approximately 470,000 distinct CDR3 sequences, 40% to 50% of which are singletons. Material: cultured PBMCs, obtained from culture after CMV antigen stimulation. These receptors were collected from a human donor in good health (CMV status not recorded). Some clones in this sample may be carry-over from other donors' samples.

In its sample, this clonotype was seen a few times. J is TRBJ1-2 and V is TRBV7-9, with D hard to call. Trimming left V 4 bases short and J 8 bases short, with 14 bases between. There are 13 residues in the CDR3. Germline CDR1 SEHNR, CDR2 FQNEAQ (reference sequence). The CDR3 DNA sequence: TGTGCCAGCAGCTCCGTAGACCTGGGAGGCTACACCTTC. Translated, it gives CASSSVDLGGYTF.

This clonotype has more than one count but fewer than ten. This chain uses TRBV7-9 with TRBJ1-4; TRBD1 agrees at 7 bases. The CDR3 spans 14 residues. Trimming removed 1 base from V and 7 bases from J; junction bases left unmatched: 3. Germline V CDR1 and CDR2: SEHNR, FQNEAQ (reference sequence). The CDR3 loop reads CASSLEGGREKLFF. CDR3 nucleotide sequence: TGTGCCAGCAGCTTAGAAGGGGGCCGTGAAAAACTGTTTTTT. Full variable domain (rest looked up from reference TRBV7-9 and TRBJ1-4): DTGVSQNPRHKITKRGQNVTFRCDPISEHNRLYWYRQTLGQGPEFLTYFQNEAQLEKSRLLSDRFSAERPKGSFSTLEIQRTEQGDSAMYLCASSLEGGREKLFFGSGTQLSVL.

V is TRBV20-1 and J is TRBJ2-1; weak D call: TRBD2 (5 bases). Per germline, CDR1 DFQATT and CDR2 SNEGSKA (reference sequence). This CDR3 contains 15 residues. Trimming took 0 bases from V and 4 from J, leaving 13 bases between them. CDR3 in DNA: TGCAGTGCTAGAGATAGGAGGACTGTATACAATGAGCAGTTCTTC. Translating it yields CSARDRRTVYNEQFF.

V and J are TRBV11-2 and TRBJ2-3, with 11 bases matching TRBD2. V shed 0 bases and J 3 bases; nucleotides not matched to a gene: 5. Germline V CDR1 and CDR2: SGHAT, FQNNGV. The CDR3 loop spans 17 amino acids. This chain's CDR3 is CASSLDGLAGGTDTQYF. The CDR3 DNA sequence: TGTGCCAGCAGCTTAGATGGGCTAGCGGGAGGTACAGATACGCAGTATTTT.

This chain links TRBV7-9 with TRBJ2-1; D is possibly TRBD1 (6 bases). Deletions cut 1 base from V and 5 bases from J, with 12 bases between. The germline V gene has CDR1 SEHNR and CDR2 FQNEAQ (reference sequence). The CDR3 sequence is 15 residues long. The CDR3 nucleotides read TGTGCCAGCAGCTTAGTATGGGACACAAACAATGAGCAGTTCTTC. It encodes CASSLVWDTNNEQFF.

The chain has TRBV11-2 and TRBJ2-7, with D perhaps TRBD1 (6 bases). Trimming shortened V by 5 bases and J by 4 bases, and 18 bases separated the two germline ends. Germline V gives CDR1 SGHAT, CDR2 FQNNGV. This CDR3 contains 15 residues. CDR3 sequence: CASSLGVGALYEQYF. CDR3 nucleotides: TGTGCCAGCAGCCTGGGGGTGGGGGCTCTATACGAGCAGTACTTC.

V usage is TRBV5-1 and J usage is TRBJ2-1; 8 bases align to TRBD1. The J segment lost 9 bases and the V segment lost 0 bases, leaving 8 bases of the junction unmatched. The CDR3 extends over 15 amino acids. Germline CDR1 is SGHRS and CDR2 is YFSETQ. CDR3 bases: TGCGCCAGCAGCTTGGCCTCCAGGGGGCTTGGTGAGCAGTTCTTC. Translating gives CASSLASRGLGEQFF.

This clonotype was seen a few times. This may stem from a read error, because a much larger clone lies one nucleotide away. This chain uses TRBV7-4 with TRBJ2-3; no clear D gene. The germline V gene has CDR1 SGHVT and CDR2 SQSDAQ. The V end lost 4 bases, the J end lost 4 bases, and 6 bases lay between the germline ends. This CDR3 comprises 12 residues. The DNA of the CDR3 is TGTGCCAGCAGCTCACAGTCAGATACGCAGTATTTT. It yields the protein CASSSQSDTQYF.

This chain links TRBV7-2 with TRBJ2-7; D uncertain. CDR3 size: 14 residues. Deletions cut 4 bases from V and 3 bases from J, with 13 bases between. Germline-derived CDR1 and CDR2 are SGHTA and FQGNSA. The CDR3 here is CASSSGSLLYEQYF. CDR3 nucleotide sequence: TGTGCCAGCAGCTCCGGTTCTCTGCTCTACGAGCAGTACTTC. The entire variable domain, with the rest obtained from reference TRBV7-2 and TRBJ2-7, is as follows: GAGVSQSPSNKVTEKGKDVELRCDPISGHTALYWYRQSLGQGLEFLIYFQGNSAPDKSGLPSDRFSAERTGGSVSTLTIQRTQQEDSAVYLCASSSGSLLYEQYFGPGTRLTVT.

The chain employs TRBV6-6 and TRBJ1-5; 7 bases fit TRBD1. Germline V gene sequence: CDR1 MNHNY, CDR2 SVGAGI (reference sequence). V gave up 4 bases and J gave up 1 base; unmatched junction bases: 16. The CDR3 extends over 19 amino acids. CDR3 protein: CASSLTSDRSIFSNQPQHF. CDR3 nucleotide sequence: TGTGCCAGCAGTTTGACTTCGGACAGGTCTATTTTCAGCAATCAGCCCCAGCATTTT.

This clonotype has only a few counts. The genes are TRBV7-2 and TRBJ2-3; TRBD2 matches at 7 bases. There are 14 residues in the CDR3. V shed 2 bases and J 4 bases; nucleotides not matched to a gene: 3. Germline V gene sequence: CDR1 SGHTA, CDR2 FQGNSA. CDR3 amino acids: CASSLSRGADTQYF. The CDR3, as DNA: TGTGCCAGCAGCTTATCCCGGGGGGCAGATACGCAGTATTTT.

The sample holds many counts of this clonotype. The chain employs TRBV7-2 and TRBJ2-2; 11 bases are shared with TRBD2. The CDR3 extends over 18 amino acids. Germline CDR1 reads SGHTA; CDR2 reads FQGNSA. The V segment lost 2 bases and the J segment 3 bases; nucleotides outside the gene matches: 8. CDR3 sequence (DNA): TGTGCCAGCAGCTTATGGCTAGCGGGAGGAGCCGACACCGGGGAGCTGTTTTTT. Amino acid sequence: CASSLWLAGGADTGELFF.

Regarding this clonotype: At one end, the junction sequence differs from germline, possibly due to a read error. This chain connects TRBV6-2 or TRBV6-3 to TRBJ1-2; D remains ambiguous. The CDR3 loop spans 13 amino acids. Germline V gene sequence: CDR1 MNHEY, CDR2 SVGEGT. CDR3 DNA: TGTGCCAGCAGTTACTCGAACCGGATACACCTAAGCTTC. Protein sequence: CASSYSNRIHLSF.

About this clonotype: The limits of the CDR3 on the DNA are not certain, so only TCRdb's listed CDR3 is given. The gene calls are TRBV5-6 and TRBJ1-1. Germline CDR1 and CDR2: SGHDT and YYEEEE. Inclusive of both ends, the CDR3 amounts to 14 amino acids. CDR3 amino acids: CASSFGPGGAEAFF.

In this sample, this clonotype turned up a few times. This chain connects TRBV7-9 to TRBJ1-1; D remains unclear. Trimming shortened V by 5 bases and J by 1 base, and 14 bases separated the two germline ends. The CDR3 totals 15 residues. Looked up from germline, CDR1 is SEHNR and CDR2 is FQNEAQ (reference sequence). The CDR3 region has the DNA TGTGCCAGCAGCCCACGAGGGAACCCGAACACTGAAGCTTTCTTT. Translated, it gives CASSPRGNPNTEAFF.

The chain links TRBV11-2 to TRBJ2-7, with D uncertain. The V and J ends lost 4 bases and 4 bases respectively, with 17 bases between them. Germline V lookup: CDR1 SGHAT, CDR2 FQNNGV. The CDR3 sequence is 15 residues long. CDR3 sequence: CASSSLVVPGYEQYF. The DNA of the CDR3 is TGTGCCAGCAGCTCCCTGGTGGTCCCCGGGTACGAGCAGTACTTC.